One and the same sample provided the 6 T cell receptor beta chains below, sequenced in a study of neoadjuvant nivolumab and ipilimumab in lung cancer (dated by TCRdb to the early 2020s). What the time point label conveys for this sample: at surgical resection after neoadjuvant nivolumab +/- ipilimumab. The library was prepared using the immunoSEQ multiplex PCR assay. The clones in this table, taken by TCRdb from immuneACCESS, are in-frame only. Not every clone is retained; where verified, under half of the shortfall comes from an unresolved V gene, and the cause of the rest is unknown. The table for this sample lists roughly 9,000 clones; about 80% of them were counted only once. The ten most abundant clones make up 3% to 3.5% of the sample. The input for sequencing was tumor tissue, taken after neoadjuvant nivolumab, alone or with ipilimumab, at or shortly before surgery. Source of these receptors: an adult with non-small cell lung cancer.

J is TRBJ2-3 and V is TRBV4-3; D possibly corresponds to TRBD2 (7 bases). Trimming took off 0 bases at V and 8 bases at J, with 18 bases between the two ends. The CDR3 length is 16 residues. Looked up from germline, CDR1 is LGHNA and CDR2 is YSLEER. The CDR3 spells CASSQELGGGGGTQYF. The CDR3, as DNA: TGCGCCAGCAGCCAAGAGTTAGGTGGAGGGGGGGGTACGCAGTATTTT.

Relative to its sample, this clone is medium-sized. CDR3 coding DNA: TGTGCCAGCAGTGAAGAGAATGAGCAGTTCTTC. It codes for CASSEENEQFF. The chain employs TRBV2 and TRBJ2-1; D remains unclear. The germline gives CDR1 SNHLY, CDR2 FYNNEI. Trimming took off 1 base at V and 7 bases at J, with 2 bases between the two ends. The CDR3 has 11 amino acids.

This rearrangement joins TRBV5-8 to TRBJ2-5, with 10 bases lining up with TRBD2. Germline CDR1 SGHTS, CDR2 YDEGEE. The ends lost 0 bases at V and 4 bases at J; junction bases unmatched: 6. This CDR3 has 16 amino acids. CDR3 sequence reads: CASSLESGRAPETQYF. The DNA for the CDR3 is TGTGCCAGCAGCTTGGAAAGCGGGAGGGCCCCAGAGACCCAGTACTTC. The full variable domain, in which reference TRBV5-8 and TRBJ2-5 provide the parts outside the CDR3, is EAGVTQSPTHLIKTRGQQATLRCSPISGHTSVYWYQQALGLGLQFLLWYDEGEERNRGNFPPRFSGRQFPNYSSELNVNALELEDSALYLCASSLESGRAPETQYFGPGTRLLVL.

The V and J genes are TRBV23-1 and TRBJ1-1, with 10 bases matching TRBD1. TRBV23-1 is an open reading frame, and its role is uncertain. The CDR3 consists of 18 residues. With V trimmed by 0 bases and J by 4 bases, 11 bases remained unmatched. CDR3 sequence: CASSQSDRGRGLSTEAFF. The CDR3 DNA sequence: TGCGCCAGCAGTCAATCGGACAGGGGGAGAGGTTTAAGCACTGAAGCTTTCTTT.

This clone was seen only a few times. The chain combines TRBV6-5 with TRBJ1-1, with 11 bases that match TRBD1. Germline CDR1 MNHEY, CDR2 SVGAGI. V lost 2 bases to trimming and J lost 4 bases; unmatched junction nucleotides: 6. CDR3 length: 16 residues. The chain's CDR3 is CASSYVRTGGPTEAFF. The DNA of the CDR3 is TGTGCCAGCAGTTACGTCAGGACAGGGGGCCCCACTGAAGCTTTCTTT.

In this sample, this clone turned up once. The CDR3 protein is CASSLTGNTEAFF. The CDR3 DNA reads as TGTGCCAGCAGTCTTACAGGGAACACTGAAGCTTTCTTT. The chain recombines TRBV27 with TRBJ1-1, with D perhaps matching TRBD1 (5 bases). Trimming pared 5 bases from V and 1 base from J, leaving 8 bases between. The germline CDR1 and CDR2 sequences are MNHEY and SMNVEV (reference sequence). CDR3 size: 13 residues.